This is a list of T cell receptor beta chains from one sample in a study of PD-L1 blockade in urothelial cancer. Only in-frame clones appear in the TCRdb table, and some are missing; sequencing was by immunoSEQ multiplex PCR. The sample holds 85,000 to 95,000 clones; around 87% are singletons and the top ten take 1.6%. The sample here was PBMCs, taken around atezolizumab (anti-PD-L1) treatment. Receptor source: a man aged 60 to 69 with urothelial cancer. Both conserved end residues are part of each CDR3. The order of the fields is D gene, clone size, V gene, CDR3 length, J gene, CDR3 protein, CDR3 DNA. The D gene is left open where the match is weak. Clone size is given for some rows only: seen once, a few or many times, or a class if the clone is expanded.

D gene: NA
clone size: NA
V gene: TRBV5-5
CDR3 length: 12
J gene: TRBJ2-7
CDR3 protein: CASNQQGSEQYF
CDR3 DNA: TGTGCCAGCAACCAGCAGGGGAGCGAGCAGTACTTC

D gene: TRBD1
clone size: few
V gene: TRBV19
CDR3 length: 15
J gene: TRBJ1-6
CDR3 protein: CASSSRTGLNSPLHF
CDR3 DNA: TGTGCCAGTAGTTCCCGGACAGGGCTAAACTCACCCCTCCACTTT

D gene: NA
clone size: NA
V gene: TRBV19
CDR3 length: 16
J gene: TRBJ2-6
CDR3 protein: CASTEGHNSGANVLTF
CDR3 DNA: TGTGCCAGTACCGAGGGACACAACTCTGGGGCCAACGTCCTGACTTTC

D gene: NA
clone size: NA
V gene: TRBV4-3
CDR3 length: 15
J gene: TRBJ2-7
CDR3 protein: CASSQDSRQLYEQYF
CDR3 DNA: TGCGCCAGCAGCCAAGATTCCCGACAGCTCTACGAGCAGTACTTC

D gene: NA
clone size: NA
V gene: TRBV28
CDR3 length: 17
J gene: TRBJ1-3
CDR3 protein: CASSLKPGGSGGNTIYF
CDR3 DNA: TGTGCCAGCAGTTTAAAGCCCGGGGGGTCTGGAGGAAACACCATATATTTT

D gene: TRBD1
clone size: NA
V gene: TRBV4-2
CDR3 length: 16
J gene: TRBJ1-4
CDR3 protein: CASSRGTGATNEKLFF
CDR3 DNA: TGTGCCAGCAGCCGGGGGACAGGGGCTACAAATGAAAAACTGTTTTTT

D gene: NA
clone size: NA
V gene: TRBV28
CDR3 length: 14
J gene: TRBJ2-5
CDR3 protein: CASSLNRQGETQYF
CDR3 DNA: TGTGCCAGCAGTTTAAATCGGCAGGGAGAGACCCAGTACTTC

D gene: NA
clone size: NA
V gene: TRBV5-4
CDR3 length: 14
J gene: TRBJ2-5
CDR3 protein: CASSLAGTQETQYF
CDR3 DNA: TGTGCCAGCAGCTTGGCAGGCACTCAAGAGACCCAGTACTTC

D gene: NA
clone size: NA
V gene: TRBV6-1
CDR3 length: 14
J gene: TRBJ1-2
CDR3 protein: CASSVLENDYGYTF
CDR3 DNA: TGTGCCAGCAGTGTTCTAGAAAACGACTATGGCTACACCTTC

D gene: NA
clone size: NA
V gene: TRBV6-1
CDR3 length: 14
J gene: TRBJ1-6
CDR3 protein: CASLLGGVSSPLHF
CDR3 DNA: TGTGCCAGTCTTTTGGGAGGGGTTAGTTCACCCCTCCACTTT

D gene: TRBD2
clone size: NA
V gene: TRBV5-5
CDR3 length: 16
J gene: TRBJ2-2
CDR3 protein: CASSYLAGEVTGELFF
CDR3 DNA: TGTGCCAGCAGCTATCTAGCGGGAGAGGTCACCGGGGAGCTGTTTTTT

D gene: TRBD1
clone size: once
V gene: TRBV15
CDR3 length: 17
J gene: TRBJ2-1
CDR3 protein: CATSRGTGARGYNEQFF
CDR3 DNA: TGTGCCACCAGCAGGGGGACAGGGGCGAGAGGATACAATGAGCAGTTCTTC

D gene: NA
clone size: NA
V gene: TRBV6-6
CDR3 length: 13
J gene: TRBJ2-1
CDR3 protein: CASSWTSYNEQFF
CDR3 DNA: TGTGCCAGCAGCTGGACTTCATACAATGAGCAGTTCTTC

D gene: NA
clone size: NA
V gene: TRBV21-1
CDR3 length: 15
J gene: TRBJ2-7
CDR3 protein: CASSKGQVPSYEQYF
CDR3 DNA: TGTGCCAGCAGCAAAGGACAGGTCCCCTCCTACGAGCAGTACTTC

D gene: NA
clone size: NA
V gene: TRBV6-1
CDR3 length: 19
J gene: TRBJ1-2
CDR3 protein: CASSERFGQISQILSGYTF
CDR3 DNA: TGTGCCAGCAGTGAAAGGTTCGGACAGATCTCGCAAATTCTTTCGGGCTACACCTTC

D gene: NA
clone size: few
V gene: TRBV11-2
CDR3 length: 14
J gene: TRBJ1-5
CDR3 protein: CASSLSQGNQPQHF
CDR3 DNA: TGTGCCAGCAGCTTATCTCAGGGAAATCAGCCCCAGCATTTT

D gene: TRBD1
clone size: NA
V gene: TRBV5-4
CDR3 length: 15
J gene: TRBJ1-3
CDR3 protein: CASSLRQGPGNTIYF
CDR3 DNA: TGTGCCAGCAGCTTGCGACAGGGCCCTGGAAACACCATATATTTT

D gene: NA
clone size: NA
V gene: TRBV6-5
CDR3 length: 14
J gene: TRBJ2-1
CDR3 protein: CASSYSQGYNEQFF
CDR3 DNA: TGTGCCAGCAGTTACTCGCAGGGGTACAATGAGCAGTTCTTC

D gene: NA
clone size: NA
V gene: TRBV5-4
CDR3 length: 15
J gene: TRBJ2-5
CDR3 protein: CASSSLSGGQETQYF
CDR3 DNA: TGTGCCAGCAGCTCCTTATCCGGGGGCCAAGAGACCCAGTACTTC

D gene: TRBD2
clone size: NA
V gene: TRBV30
CDR3 length: 15
J gene: TRBJ2-1
CDR3 protein: CAWSSGLPPYNEQFF
CDR3 DNA: TGTGCCTGGAGTTCGGGACTACCTCCTTACAATGAGCAGTTCTTC

D gene: NA
clone size: NA
V gene: TRBV19
CDR3 length: 15
J gene: TRBJ1-5
CDR3 protein: CASKRGIDYNQPQHF
CDR3 DNA: TGTGCCAGCAAGAGAGGGATAGATTACAATCAGCCCCAGCATTTT

D gene: NA
clone size: NA
V gene: TRBV5-8
CDR3 length: 15
J gene: TRBJ1-2
CDR3 protein: CASSLTSGNYGGYTF
CDR3 DNA: TGTGCCAGCAGCTTGACCTCGGGTAACTATGGTGGCTACACCTTC

D gene: TRBD2
clone size: NA
V gene: TRBV4-3
CDR3 length: 18
J gene: TRBJ2-3
CDR3 protein: CASSQDLTSGSGADTQYF
CDR3 DNA: TGCGCCAGCAGCCAAGATCTGACTAGCGGGAGTGGCGCAGATACGCAGTATTTT

D gene: TRBD1
clone size: NA
V gene: TRBV19
CDR3 length: 13
J gene: TRBJ1-1
CDR3 protein: CASSIDRESEAFF
CDR3 DNA: TGTGCCAGTAGTATCGACAGGGAATCTGAAGCTTTCTTT

D gene: NA
clone size: NA
V gene: TRBV4-1
CDR3 length: 18
J gene: TRBJ2-5
CDR3 protein: CASSQIPQGRSFRETQYF
CDR3 DNA: TGCGCCAGCAGCCAAATCCCGCAGGGGCGAAGTTTTAGGGAGACCCAGTACTTC

D gene: NA
clone size: NA
V gene: TRBV7-2
CDR3 length: 16
J gene: TRBJ1-1
CDR3 protein: CASSLGVREGNTEAFF
CDR3 DNA: TGTGCCAGCAGCTTAGGGGTCCGGGAGGGGAACACTGAAGCTTTCTTT

D gene: NA
clone size: once
V gene: TRBV5-1
CDR3 length: 15
J gene: TRBJ2-7
CDR3 protein: CASSLVVSGTYEQYF
CDR3 DNA: TGCGCCAGCAGCTTGGTTGTCAGCGGAACCTACGAGCAGTACTTC

D gene: TRBD1
clone size: few
V gene: TRBV9
CDR3 length: 15
J gene: TRBJ1-6
CDR3 protein: CASSAGGPGDSPLHF
CDR3 DNA: TGTGCCAGCAGCGCAGGGGGCCCGGGGGACTCACCCCTCCACTTT

D gene: TRBD2
clone size: NA
V gene: TRBV2
CDR3 length: 17
J gene: TRBJ2-1
CDR3 protein: CASASPRTSGGANEQFF
CDR3 DNA: TGTGCCAGCGCCTCCCCCCGGACTAGCGGGGGGGCGAATGAGCAGTTCTTC

D gene: NA
clone size: NA
V gene: TRBV5-1
CDR3 length: 14
J gene: TRBJ2-3
CDR3 protein: CASSSGAGPDTQYF
CDR3 DNA: TGCGCCAGCAGCTCGGGAGCTGGGCCAGATACGCAGTATTTT

D gene: TRBD1
clone size: NA
V gene: TRBV7-8
CDR3 length: 15
J gene: TRBJ2-7
CDR3 protein: CASSAQTGLSYEQYF
CDR3 DNA: TGTGCCAGCAGCGCCCAGACAGGGCTTTCCTACGAGCAGTACTTC

D gene: TRBD2
clone size: NA
V gene: TRBV29-1
CDR3 length: 14
J gene: TRBJ2-2
CDR3 protein: CSVSGGLYTGELFF
CDR3 DNA: TGCAGCGTTTCGGGGGGGCTCTACACCGGGGAGCTGTTTTTT

D gene: TRBD1
clone size: NA
V gene: TRBV30
CDR3 length: 14
J gene: TRBJ1-6
CDR3 protein: CAWSESTGNSPLHF
CDR3 DNA: TGTGCCTGGAGTGAGTCGACAGGGAATTCACCCCTCCACTTT

D gene: TRBD2
clone size: NA
V gene: TRBV27
CDR3 length: 15
J gene: TRBJ2-1
CDR3 protein: CASISGGLAGAKQFF
CDR3 DNA: TGTGCCAGCATCTCGGGTGGACTAGCGGGGGCAAAGCAGTTCTTC

D gene: TRBD2
clone size: NA
V gene: TRBV7-2
CDR3 length: 14
J gene: TRBJ2-5
CDR3 protein: CASSSSGSGETQYF
CDR3 DNA: TGTGCCAGCAGCTCTAGCGGGAGTGGCGAGACCCAGTACTTC

D gene: NA
clone size: NA
V gene: TRBV5-5
CDR3 length: 14
J gene: TRBJ1-5
CDR3 protein: CASSFVPENQPQHF
CDR3 DNA: TGTGCCAGCAGCTTCGTCCCAGAAAATCAGCCCCAGCATTTT

D gene: TRBD2
clone size: NA
V gene: TRBV5-1
CDR3 length: 14
J gene: TRBJ2-7
CDR3 protein: CASSLGLAGDEQYF
CDR3 DNA: TGCGCCAGCAGCTTGGGACTAGCGGGAGACGAGCAGTACTTC

D gene: NA
clone size: NA
V gene: TRBV27
CDR3 length: 15
J gene: TRBJ1-2
CDR3 protein: CASSQNLYGNYGYTF
CDR3 DNA: TGTGCCAGCAGTCAAAATCTTTACGGTAACTATGGCTACACCTTC

D gene: NA
clone size: once
V gene: TRBV11-3
CDR3 length: 14
J gene: TRBJ2-2
CDR3 protein: CASSLAVGTGELFF
CDR3 DNA: TGTGCCAGCAGCCTGGCGGTCGGGACCGGGGAGCTGTTTTTT

D gene: NA
clone size: NA
V gene: TRBV6-6
CDR3 length: 14
J gene: TRBJ2-1
CDR3 protein: CASSYLTPGGEQFF
CDR3 DNA: TGTGCCAGCAGTTACCTCACCCCCGGTGGTGAGCAGTTCTTC

D gene: NA
clone size: once
V gene: TRBV15
CDR3 length: 14
J gene: TRBJ1-2
CDR3 protein: CATSRDREWYGYTF
CDR3 DNA: TGTGCCACCAGCAGGGATAGGGAGTGGTATGGCTACACCTTC

D gene: NA
clone size: NA
V gene: TRBV15
CDR3 length: 17
J gene: TRBJ2-1
CDR3 protein: CATSRSLTDPRYNEQFF
CDR3 DNA: TGTGCCACCAGCAGATCCCTGACAGACCCCAGGTACAATGAGCAGTTCTTC

D gene: NA
clone size: once
V gene: TRBV18
CDR3 length: 14
J gene: TRBJ2-1
CDR3 protein: CASSPRAPLSEQFF
CDR3 DNA: TGTGCCAGCTCACCACGGGCACCCCTCAGTGAGCAGTTCTTC

D gene: NA
clone size: NA
V gene: TRBV7-3
CDR3 length: 12
J gene: TRBJ2-1
CDR3 protein: CASSQNRGEQFF
CDR3 DNA: TGTGCCAGCAGCCAAAACCGGGGTGAGCAGTTCTTC

D gene: TRBD2
clone size: once
V gene: TRBV2
CDR3 length: 21
J gene: TRBJ2-5
CDR3 protein: CASSHHLTTSGGALYQETQYF
CDR3 DNA: TGTGCCAGCAGTCACCACCTCACGACTAGCGGGGGGGCCCTGTACCAAGAGACCCAGTACTTC

D gene: NA
clone size: NA
V gene: TRBV4-3
CDR3 length: 15
J gene: TRBJ1-5
CDR3 protein: CASSQEQTSNQPQHF
CDR3 DNA: TGCGCCAGCAGCCAAGAACAGACTAGCAATCAGCCCCAGCATTTT

D gene: NA
clone size: NA
V gene: TRBV7-3
CDR3 length: 15
J gene: TRBJ2-3
CDR3 protein: CASSRGGERTDTQYF
CDR3 DNA: TGTGCCAGCAGCCGTGGTGGGGAGCGCACAGATACGCAGTATTTT